The 17 T cell receptor beta chains reported below all come from one sample, sequenced in a study of blood T cell repertoires in COVID-19 (dated by TCRdb to 2018 to 2021). Libraries were constructed by the immunoSEQ multiplex PCR assay. The clones in this table, taken by TCRdb from immuneACCESS, are in-frame only. Not every clone is retained; where verified, under half of the shortfall comes from an unresolved V gene, and the cause of the rest is unknown. Here the sample has over 35,000 clones; 90% occur a single time. The ten largest clones take up under 20% of the sample. Sequencing was done on a sample of peripheral blood. The receptors come from a man in his sixties or seventies with active COVID-19.

The V call is TRBV6-5, the J call TRBJ2-7; TRBD2 is a possible D gene (6 bases). With 7 bases removed from V and 4 bases from J, the gap between germline ends came to 14 bases. Germline lookup yields CDR1 MNHEY and CDR2 SVGAGI. The CDR3 runs to 13 residues. CDR3 sequence (DNA): TGTGCCAGCAAGGTTGGGACTGGGTACGAGCAGTACTTC. Encoded protein: CASKVGTGYEQYF.

The rearrangement uses TRBV6-1 and TRBJ1-1; D call uncertain. The CDR3 is 13 amino acids. In germline, CDR1 is MNHNS, CDR2 SASEGT. The V end lost 5 bases, the J end lost 1 base, and 8 bases lay between the germline ends. CDR3 in DNA: TGTGCCAGCAGTAAGGACTGGAACACTGAAGCTTTCTTT. Its translation is CASSKDWNTEAFF.

CDR3 sequence reads: CARQSGVISPLHF. The CDR3 DNA sequence: TGTGCCCGCCAATCGGGGGTCATTTCACCCCTCCACTTT. V is TRBV30 and J is TRBJ1-6, with a tentative D call TRBD1 (5 bases). The germline V gene has CDR1 GTSNPN and CDR2 SVGIG (reference sequence). V was trimmed by 8 bases and J by 9 bases, leaving 17 bases between them. The CDR3 is 13 residues long.

The CDR3 spells CASSSGQGAWNEQFF. The CDR3 coding sequence is TGTGCCAGCAGTTCCGGACAGGGGGCTTGGAATGAGCAGTTCTTC. The J gene is TRBJ2-1, the V gene TRBV28, with 11 bases lining up with TRBD1. CDR1 is MDHEN and CDR2 is SYDVKM in the germline V gene. J was trimmed by 7 bases and V by 4 bases; bases with no gene match: 6. This CDR3 is 15 amino acids long.

The rearrangement joins TRBV6-6 to TRBJ1-2; 9 bases are a match to TRBD1. After removal of 4 bases from V and 8 bases from J, the junction contained 8 bases not matched to a gene. The CDR3 totals 14 residues. The germline V gene has CDR1 MNHNY and CDR2 SVGAGI (reference sequence). CDR3 sequence reads: CASSSPDRGRGYTF. The CDR3 coding sequence is TGTGCCAGCAGTTCGCCGGACAGGGGACGGGGCTACACCTTC.

J is TRBJ2-5 and V is TRBV6-5; D may be TRBD2 (6 bases). The V gene's germline CDR1 is MNHEY and CDR2 SVGAGI. The germline V and J ends were trimmed by 9 bases and 5 bases, with 16 bases remaining between them. The CDR3 sequence is 13 residues long. The CDR3 region is CASPSTSPETQYF. Here the CDR3 DNA reads TGTGCCAGTCCCTCGACTAGTCCGGAGACCCAGTACTTC.

The V call is TRBV27, the J call TRBJ1-5, with D maybe TRBD1 (6 bases). Germline lookup yields CDR1 MNHEY and CDR2 SMNVEV (reference sequence). The CDR3 consists of 17 residues. Trimming removed 5 bases from V and 0 bases from J, with 17 bases in between. This CDR3 reads CASSHRSTGNSNQPQHF. The CDR3 DNA is TGTGCCAGCAGTCACCGATCTACAGGGAATAGCAATCAGCCCCAGCATTTT.

The rearrangement uses TRBV7-2 and TRBJ2-2, with 11 bases that match TRBD2. V gave up 6 bases and J gave up 4 bases; unmatched junction bases: 4. Germline loops: CDR1 SGHTA, CDR2 FQGNSA. The CDR3 sequence is 15 residues long. The CDR3 DNA reads TGTGCCAGCAGTCTTACTAGCGGGGGCACCGGGGAGCTGTTTTTT. Its translation: CASSLTSGGTGELFF.

This clone has only one observation. The rearrangement links TRBV5-5 to TRBJ2-7; no firm D call. CDR1 and CDR2 (germline): SGHKS, YYEKEE (reference sequence). The germline V and J ends were trimmed by 3 bases and 1 base, with 11 bases remaining between them. The CDR3 spans 14 residues. CDR3 protein: CASSSTWVSYEQYF. CDR3 nucleotides: TGTGCCAGCAGCTCGACATGGGTATCCTACGAGCAGTACTTC.

The rearrangement links TRBV29-1 to TRBJ2-2, with unresolved D. The germline V and J ends were trimmed by 1 base and 1 base, with 13 bases remaining between them. The CDR3 contains 16 residues. CDR1 is SQVTM, CDR2 ANQGSEA, per germline. The CDR3 protein is CSVEVDGVVNTGELFF. The CDR3 bases are TGCAGCGTTGAAGTCGACGGAGTGGTGAACACCGGGGAGCTGTTTTTT.

This clone has only one observation. The V gene is TRBV18, the J gene TRBJ2-2; TRBD1 agrees at 9 bases. Germline V lookup: CDR1 KGHSH, CDR2 LQKENI. V lost 10 bases and J lost 1; bases outside the gene matches: 16. The CDR3 covers 18 residues. This CDR3 reads CATPGGTGSFRNTGELFF. The CDR3, as DNA: TGTGCCACCCCCGGAGGGACAGGGAGTTTTCGGAACACCGGGGAGCTGTTTTTT. The full variable domain, with the rest looked up from reference TRBV18 and TRBJ2-2, is NAGVMQNPRHLVRRRGQEARLRCSPMKGHSHVYWYRQLPEEGLKFMVYLQKENIIDESGMPKERFSAEFPKEGPSILRIQQVVRGDSAAYFCATPGGTGSFRNTGELFFGEGSRLTVL.

The rearrangement links TRBV6-6 to TRBJ2-7, with 9 bases fitting TRBD1. CDR1 and CDR2 from the germline V gene are MNHNY and SVGAGI (reference sequence). V was clipped by 4 bases and J by 5 bases; unmatched bases: 12. This CDR3 has 16 amino acids. The CDR3 region is CASSFQPPGQGHEQYF. CDR3 DNA sequence: TGTGCCAGCAGTTTCCAGCCCCCGGGACAGGGCCACGAGCAGTACTTC.

V is TRBV11-2 and J is TRBJ2-7; D may be TRBD1 (5 bases). This CDR3 is built from 16 residues. CDR1 is SGHAT, CDR2 FQNNGV, per germline. Trimming removed 3 bases at V and 4 bases at J, with 19 bases between. CDR3 DNA sequence: TGTGCCAGCAGCTTGGGTCTAAGGGGCGCTTGGTACGAGCAGTACTTC. This encodes CASSLGLRGAWYEQYF.

This sequence joins TRBV19 and TRBJ2-7, with 10 bases that match TRBD1. V trimming: 7 bases; J trimming: 1 base; junction bases outside the gene matches: 7. The length of the CDR3 is 15 residues. Germline CDR1 reads LNHDA; CDR2 reads SQIVND (reference sequence). The DNA of the CDR3 is TGTGCCAGTACCACCGGGACAGGGGCTTCCTACGAGCAGTACTTC. This gives the protein CASTTGTGASYEQYF.

V usage is TRBV28 and J usage is TRBJ1-1; D ambiguous. V dropped 6 bases and J dropped 0 bases, with 14 bases sitting between them. CDR1 MDHEN and CDR2 SYDVKM come from the germline V gene. The CDR3 is made up of 15 amino acids. CDR3 region: CASRRLRRVNTEAFF. CDR3 bases: TGTGCCAGCAGGCGACTCCGGAGGGTGAACACTGAAGCTTTCTTT. The full variable domain, completed using reference TRBV28 and TRBJ1-1, is DVKVTQSSRYLVKRTGEKVFLECVQDMDHENMFWYRQDPGLGLRLIYFSYDVKMKEKGDIPEGYSVSREKKERFSLILESASTNQTSMYLCASRRLRRVNTEAFFGQGTRLTVV.

This rearrangement joins TRBV5-1 to TRBJ1-2; D is unresolved. V was trimmed by 2 bases and J by 4 bases, leaving 18 bases between them. The CDR3 runs 16 residues. The germline gives CDR1 SGHRS, CDR2 YFSETQ. The CDR3 DNA reads as TGCGCCAGCAGCTTCCCCCGGGTTCCCTTAGGCTATGGCTACACCTTC. Encoded protein: CASSFPRVPLGYGYTF.

The J gene is TRBJ1-5, the V gene TRBV2; D may be TRBD1 (5 bases). There are 15 residues in the CDR3. With 5 bases removed from V and 0 bases from J, the gap between germline ends came to 11 bases. Germline V lookup: CDR1 SNHLY, CDR2 FYNNEI. In DNA, the CDR3 is TGTGCCAGCAGTCTAAGACAGAATAGCAATCAGCCCCAGCATTTT. Translated, it gives CASSLRQNSNQPQHF.